Below are 31 T cell receptor beta chains sequenced from a single sample in a study of cytomegalovirus exposure and HLA in healthy donors (dated by TCRdb to 2015 to 2018). The library was produced with the immunoSEQ multiplex PCR assay. In its TCRdb copy, this immuneACCESS table keeps in-frame sequences only and misses some clones. Where compared with another copy, unresolved V genes explain less than half of these, and the others have no known cause. In this sample the table shows roughly 300,000 clones, about nine tenths of which occur a single time. The ten largest clones represent under 0.85% of the sample. Sequencing was done on a sample of PBMCs. The receptors come from a woman between 18 and 29 years old in good health and CMV-seronegative.

In this sample, this clone turned up once. This chain uses TRBV5-1 with TRBJ2-5; 7 bases align to TRBD1. In germline, CDR1 is SGHRS, CDR2 YFSETQ. J was trimmed by 4 bases and V by 3 bases; bases with no gene match: 6. This CDR3 has 14 residues. CDR3 sequence: CASSWGTVSETQYF. The CDR3 coding sequence is TGCGCCAGCAGCTGGGGGACAGTATCAGAGACCCAGTACTTC.

This clone appeared once. The chain links TRBV18 to TRBJ1-5; D is possibly TRBD1 (6 bases). The CDR3 is 13 amino acids. Per the germline V gene, CDR1 is KGHSH and CDR2 is LQKENI. The V end lost 6 bases, the J end lost 5 bases, and 11 bases lay between the germline ends. This chain's CDR3 is CASSPGHDQPQHF. CDR3 coding DNA: TGTGCCAGCTCTCCGGGACATGATCAGCCCCAGCATTTT. Using reference TRBV18 and TRBJ1-5 for the parts outside the CDR3, the full variable domain is NAGVMQNPRHLVRRRGQEARLRCSPMKGHSHVYWYRQLPEEGLKFMVYLQKENIIDESGMPKERFSAEFPKEGPSILRIQQVVRGDSAAYFCASSPGHDQPQHFGDGTRLSIL.

The chain uses TRBV19 and TRBJ2-1, with D possibly being TRBD1 (5 bases). The CDR3 is 13 amino acids. The germline gives CDR1 LNHDA, CDR2 SQIVND (reference sequence). V dropped 7 bases and J dropped 0 bases, with 7 bases sitting between them. The CDR3 here is CASNQGSYNEQFF. As DNA, the CDR3 is TGTGCCAGTAACCAGGGCTCCTACAATGAGCAGTTCTTC.

The V call is TRBV7-9, the J call TRBJ1-2; 8 bases align to TRBD1. The CDR3 contains 15 residues. The ends lost 5 bases at V and 0 bases at J; junction bases unmatched: 5. Germline V CDR1 and CDR2: SEHNR, FQNEAQ (reference sequence). The CDR3 loop reads CASSGDRTSNYGYTF. The CDR3 DNA follows: TGTGCCAGCAGCGGGGACAGGACATCTAACTATGGCTACACCTTC.

The rearrangement uses TRBV7-9 and TRBJ2-3; the match to TRBD2 covers 7 bases. The junction had 6 bases not matched to a gene; V was cut back by 5 bases and J by 1 base. This CDR3 has 15 residues. Germline V gene sequence: CDR1 SEHNR, CDR2 FQNEAQ (reference sequence). The CDR3 DNA reads TGTGCCAGCAGCCCCGGGACTACCCGCACAGATACGCAGTATTTT. Amino acid sequence: CASSPGTTRTDTQYF.

The V call is TRBV7-2, the J call TRBJ2-1, with D perhaps matching TRBD2 (5 bases). Trimming removed 2 bases at V and 10 bases at J, with 9 bases between. Per the germline V gene, CDR1 is SGHTA and CDR2 is FQGNSA. The CDR3 consists of 12 residues. CDR3 residues: CASSLLTGEQFF. CDR3 DNA: TGTGCCAGCAGCTTACTTACGGGGGAGCAGTTCTTC.

The chain employs TRBV23-1 and TRBJ1-1; no reliable D call. TRBV23-1 is annotated as an ORF whose role is uncertain. The CDR3 totals 13 residues. The V and J ends lost 2 bases and 7 bases respectively, with 11 bases between them. CDR3 residues: CASSQLDGLEAFF. CDR3 in DNA: TGCGCCAGCAGTCAACTCGACGGACTTGAAGCTTTCTTT.

The V call is TRBV6-5, the J call TRBJ2-7; tentatively, D is TRBD2 (6 bases). V shed 7 bases and J shed 3 bases, with 19 bases lying between them. The CDR3 is 15 amino acids. The germline gives CDR1 MNHEY, CDR2 SVGAGI. The CDR3 DNA sequence: TGTGCCAGCACCCGGAGGGCTAGCGAGTACTACGAGCAGTACTTC. Translated: CASTRRASEYYEQYF.

This clone showed up just a few times. The chain couples TRBV13 to TRBJ2-5; no clear D gene. The CDR3 loop spans 14 amino acids. Germline V gene sequence: CDR1 PRHDT, CDR2 FYEKMQ (reference sequence). The V end lost 1 base, the J end lost 2 bases, and 8 bases lay between the germline ends. CDR3: CASSLVAQQETQYF. Written as DNA, the CDR3 is TGTGCCAGCAGCTTAGTTGCACAGCAAGAGACCCAGTACTTC.

The CDR3 nucleotides read TGTGCCAGCAGTTTATCGTGGGCGGGTGAGCAGTTCTTC. Protein: CASSLSWAGEQFF. The chain recombines TRBV27 with TRBJ2-1; TRBD2 might be the D (5 bases). Between the trimmed V and J ends, which lost 0 bases and 9 bases, there was a span of 9 bases. CDR1 MNHEY and CDR2 SMNVEV come from the germline V gene (reference sequence). The CDR3 runs 13 residues.

V gene TRBV4-3 combines with J gene TRBJ2-2; D is perhaps TRBD1 (6 bases). The CDR3 contains 16 residues. The germline V and J ends were trimmed by 1 base and 2 bases, with 11 bases remaining between them. Germline CDR1 LGHNA, CDR2 YSLEER. DNA for the CDR3: TGCGCCAGCAGCCAAGCTTACAGGGATAACACCGGGGAGCTGTTTTTT. Translation: CASSQAYRDNTGELFF.

This chain uses TRBV28 with TRBJ1-5; the match to TRBD1 covers 9 bases. V lost 1 base to trimming and J lost 4 bases; unmatched junction nucleotides: 11. This CDR3 is 18 amino acids long. The germline V gene has CDR1 MDHEN and CDR2 SYDVKM. The CDR3 coding sequence is TGTGCCAGCAGTTTATATGGTATGGGACAGGGCTCGAATCAGCCCCAGCATTTT. Protein sequence: CASSLYGMGQGSNQPQHF.

This sequence joins TRBV9 and TRBJ2-1, with D perhaps matching TRBD1 (6 bases). Between the trimmed V and J ends, which lost 4 bases and 3 bases, there was a span of 11 bases. In germline, CDR1 is SGDLS, CDR2 YYNGEE. This CDR3 contains 14 residues. The CDR3 nucleotides are TGTGCCAGCAGCCCCCGGGACAACTACAATGAGCAGTTCTTC. It specifies CASSPRDNYNEQFF.

The chain carries TRBV7-3 and TRBJ2-1, with D possibly being TRBD2 (5 bases). CDR1 is SGHTA, CDR2 FQGTGA, per germline. The CDR3 sequence is 12 residues long. V lost 5 bases to trimming and J lost 9 bases, with 11 bases between them. The CDR3 sequence: CASSPPEGEQFF. The CDR3 coding sequence is TGTGCCAGCAGCCCGCCCGAGGGTGAGCAGTTCTTC.

The rearrangement links TRBV4-1 to TRBJ1-5, with D possibly TRBD1 on 5 matching bases. V lost 0 bases and J lost 6, with 12 bases in between. CDR1 is MGHRA, CDR2 YSYEKL, per germline. The CDR3 extends over 15 amino acids. In DNA form, the CDR3 reads TGCGCCAGCAGCCAAGATAGCGGGGCGGGTCAGCCCCAGCATTTT. It translates to CASSQDSGAGQPQHF.

The genes are TRBV5-6 and TRBJ2-1, with TRBD2 matching over 12 bases. Germline V lookup: CDR1 SGHDT, CDR2 YYEEEE. This CDR3 has 18 residues. V lost 3 bases and J lost 5; bases outside the gene matches: 12. The CDR3 nucleotides are TGTGCCAGCAGCTCAAGACTAGCGGGAGCTCCCGACAACAATGAGCAGTTCTTC. Protein: CASSSRLAGAPDNNEQFF.

This clone has only a few counts. CDR3 nucleotides: TGTGCCAGAGCCCGGACGGGAACCTACGAGCAGTACTTC. Amino acids: CARARTGTYEQYF. V is TRBV2 and J is TRBJ2-7; D is perhaps TRBD2 (5 bases). The CDR3 has 13 amino acids. V gave up 9 bases and J gave up 2 bases, with 14 bases separating them. Germline-derived CDR1 and CDR2 are SNHLY and FYNNEI.

The rearrangement links TRBV30 to TRBJ1-1; TRBD1 aligns across 8 bases. The CDR3 extends over 15 amino acids. CDR1 GTSNPN and CDR2 SVGIG come from the germline V gene (reference sequence). V gave up 4 bases and J gave up 3 bases; unmatched junction bases: 10. The CDR3 spells CAWKRTGLKDTEAFF. CDR3 bases: TGTGCCTGGAAGAGGACAGGGCTTAAGGACACTGAAGCTTTCTTT.

This chain links TRBV7-6 with TRBJ2-3; tentatively, D is TRBD2 (6 bases). The CDR3 runs 14 residues. V dropped 3 bases and J dropped 4 bases, with 11 bases sitting between them. Germline CDR1 is SGHVS and CDR2 is FNYEAQ. The CDR3 sequence is CASSFTGVSDTQYF. As DNA, the CDR3 is TGTGCCAGCAGCTTCACGGGGGTGTCAGATACGCAGTATTTT. The full variable domain, completed using reference TRBV7-6 and TRBJ2-3, is GAGVSQSPRYKVTKRGQDVALRCDPISGHVSLYWYRQALGQGPEFLTYFNYEAQQDKSGLPNDRFSAERPEGSISTLTIQRTEQRDSAMYRCASSFTGVSDTQYFGPGTRLTVL.

The table lists this clone with a count of one. The chain uses TRBV9 and TRBJ2-2, with 9 bases matching TRBD2. This CDR3 has 17 residues. Germline V lookup: CDR1 SGDLS, CDR2 YYNGEE. V gave up 3 bases and J gave up 4 bases; unmatched junction bases: 10. The CDR3 DNA reads as TGTGCCAGCAGCGCTTTTAGCGGGAGTGGGGTCACCGGGGAGCTGTTTTTT. Amino acids: CASSAFSGSGVTGELFF.

This chain connects TRBV6-5 to TRBJ2-7, with TRBD1 matching 7 bases. Germline CDR1 MNHEY, CDR2 SVGAGI. The CDR3 has 15 amino acids. Losses at the gene ends were 4 bases for V and 0 bases for J; bases not matched to a gene: 6. CDR3 protein: CASSSGTASSYEQYF. CDR3 nucleotide sequence: TGTGCCAGCAGTTCTGGGACAGCCAGCTCCTACGAGCAGTACTTC.

V is TRBV7-3 and J is TRBJ2-1; D may be TRBD1 (5 bases). This CDR3 is built from 15 residues. The germline V gene encodes CDR1 SGHTA and CDR2 FQGTGA. Deletions cut 0 bases from V and 8 bases from J, with 14 bases between. The CDR3 DNA reads as TGTGCCAGCAGCTTAACCACAGCCAGGGTCGATGAGCAGTTCTTC. As protein: CASSLTTARVDEQFF.

This chain connects TRBV18 to TRBJ1-2; D is uncertain. The CDR3 extends over 14 amino acids. CDR1 and CDR2 from the germline V gene are KGHSH and LQKENI. Trimming stripped 6 bases from V and 8 bases from J, with 19 bases between. CDR3 DNA sequence: TGTGCCAGCTCCCCGTCCCCCCAACTCGGGGGCTACACCTTC. Residues: CASSPSPQLGGYTF.

The V call is TRBV28, the J call TRBJ1-5, with D tentatively TRBD1 (6 bases). CDR1 and CDR2 from the germline V gene are MDHEN and SYDVKM. There are 14 residues in the CDR3. V was shortened by 6 bases and J by 0 bases, with 9 bases between the two germline ends. CDR3 nucleotide sequence: TGTGCCAGCAGCGGGACACTTAGCAATCAGCCCCAGCATTTT. Its translation: CASSGTLSNQPQHF.

As DNA, the CDR3 is TGCAGCGTGGGTAGCCCCAATCAGCCCCAGCATTTT. The encoded protein is CSVGSPNQPQHF. The V call is TRBV29-1, the J call TRBJ1-5, with no clear D. The ends were cut back, 6 bases at V and 3 bases at J, with 9 bases in the middle. This CDR3 is 12 amino acids long. CDR1 and CDR2 (germline): SQVTM, ANQGSEA.

The chain joins TRBV7-9 to TRBJ1-1; TRBD1 might be the D (6 bases). V was clipped by 5 bases and J by 0 bases, with 16 bases between them. Germline loops: CDR1 SEHNR, CDR2 FQNEAQ (reference sequence). This CDR3 has 16 residues. CDR3 DNA: TGTGCCAGCAGCCCGGGACACCTACCCTTGAACACTGAAGCTTTCTTT. It encodes CASSPGHLPLNTEAFF.

This clone is a singleton in its sample. The chain uses TRBV6-1 and TRBJ1-1; no definite D call. In germline, CDR1 is MNHNS, CDR2 SASEGT. The CDR3 has 14 residues. Trimming removed 4 bases at V and 2 bases at J, with 11 bases between. This CDR3 reads CASSVAGSNTEAFF. Written as DNA, the CDR3 is TGTGCCAGCAGTGTTGCGGGCTCAAACACTGAAGCTTTCTTT.

V usage is TRBV27 and J usage is TRBJ1-1; perhaps TRBD1 as D (5 bases). Trimming removed 0 bases at V and 1 base at J, with 21 bases between. This CDR3 has 19 residues. Per germline, CDR1 MNHEY and CDR2 SMNVEV (reference sequence). In nucleotides, the CDR3 is TGTGCCAGCAGTTTATCAACTTGGTGGCAGGGTGGGGCGAACACTGAAGCTTTCTTT. Amino acid sequence: CASSLSTWWQGGANTEAFF.

The chain joins TRBV7-9 to TRBJ1-3, with D possibly matching TRBD1 (6 bases). Germline assignment: CDR1 SEHNR and CDR2 FQNEAQ (reference sequence). V gave up 5 bases and J gave up 0 bases, with 11 bases separating them. The CDR3 covers 15 residues. The CDR3 sequence: CASSLEGDSGNTIYF. DNA for the CDR3: TGTGCCAGCAGCCTAGAGGGGGACTCTGGAAACACCATATATTTT.

The CDR3 DNA reads as TGTGCCAGCAGTTCGGGACTAGCGGGACTCTACGAGCAGTACTTC. Amino acids: CASSSGLAGLYEQYF. The chain employs TRBV27 and TRBJ2-7; 13 nucleotides agree with TRBD2. There are 15 residues in the CDR3. V trimming: 4 bases; J trimming: 3 bases; junction bases outside the gene matches: 3. Germline V gene data show CDR1 as MNHEY and CDR2 as SMNVEV (reference sequence).

This clone was seen a single time. The chain uses TRBV6-5 and TRBJ2-5; D may be TRBD2 (6 bases). CDR1 is MNHEY, CDR2 SVGAGI, per germline. The CDR3 has 13 residues. The V gene lost 8 bases and the J gene lost 4 bases, with 14 bases spanning the gap. CDR3 amino acids: CASLGRDGETQYF. In DNA form, the CDR3 reads TGTGCCAGCCTGGGGCGGGACGGAGAGACCCAGTACTTC.